This T cell receptor (beta chain) was identified during a study of blood T cell repertoires in COVID-19. Whole-study context: Donors in the United States, Italy and Spain gave samples during acute or convalescent COVID-19.

Produced via immunoSEQ multiplex PCR; TCRdb's table is partial and in-frame only. The data hold over 95,000 clones, with 88% observed a single time. Germline V CDR1 and CDR2: ENHRY, SYGVKD. Between the trimmed V and J ends, which lost 4 bases and 2 bases, there was a span of 13 bases. This CDR3 region has 15 residues. V is TRBV10-3 and J is TRBJ2-3; weak D call: TRBD2 (5 bases). The sequenced sample was peripheral blood. This sequence was found in a woman aged 65 to 85 who had recovered from COVID-19. The CDR3 spells CAISAGYTATDTQYF. DNA for the CDR3: TGTGCCATCAGTGCGGGGTACACGGCCACAGATACGCAGTATTTT.